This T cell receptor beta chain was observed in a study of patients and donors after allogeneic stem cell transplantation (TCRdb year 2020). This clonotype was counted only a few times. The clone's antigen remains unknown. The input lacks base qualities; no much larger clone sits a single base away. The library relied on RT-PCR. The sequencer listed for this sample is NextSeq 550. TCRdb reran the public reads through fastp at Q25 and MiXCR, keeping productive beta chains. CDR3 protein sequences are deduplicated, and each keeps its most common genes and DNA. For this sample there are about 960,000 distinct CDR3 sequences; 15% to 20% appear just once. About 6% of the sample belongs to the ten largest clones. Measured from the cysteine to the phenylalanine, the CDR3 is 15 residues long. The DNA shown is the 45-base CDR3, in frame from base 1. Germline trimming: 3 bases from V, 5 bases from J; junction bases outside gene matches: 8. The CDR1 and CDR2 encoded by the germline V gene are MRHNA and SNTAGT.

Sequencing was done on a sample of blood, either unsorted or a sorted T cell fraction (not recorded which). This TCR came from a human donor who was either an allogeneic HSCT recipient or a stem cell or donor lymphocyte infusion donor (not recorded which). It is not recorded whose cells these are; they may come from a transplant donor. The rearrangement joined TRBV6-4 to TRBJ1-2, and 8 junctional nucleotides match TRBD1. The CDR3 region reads CASSERTGNIYGYTF. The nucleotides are TGTGCCAGCAGTGAGCGGACAGGGAATATTTATGGCTACACCTTC.